Given below is one T cell receptor (beta chain) in context. V lost 5 bases and J lost 8, with 13 bases in between. CDR1 MNHEY and CDR2 SVGAGI come from the germline V gene. The CDR3 covers 13 residues. These data belong to a study of blood T cell repertoires in COVID-19. Study details: Collection of acute and convalescent COVID-19 samples took place in the United States, Italy and Spain.

Seattle's cohort entered during active infection and was followed longitudinally. Authors' analysis steps: Estimation of nucleated cell counts relied on the amplification of reference gene primers. Profiling relied on immunoSEQ multiplex PCR, and the TCRdb table lists in-frame clones only, not all of them. The DNA gave D and trimming, while V, J and clone size come from that table. The table includes about 390,000 clones, about 87% detected once. This chain joins TRBV6-5 and TRBJ2-1, with D tentatively TRBD1 (6 bases). The TCR originated in a woman in her fifties or sixties with COVID-19, enrolled during active disease. The sample was peripheral blood. CDR3 sequence: CASSKQGRHEQFF. DNA of the CDR3: TGTGCCAGCAGTAAACAGGGTCGTCATGAGCAGTTCTTC.